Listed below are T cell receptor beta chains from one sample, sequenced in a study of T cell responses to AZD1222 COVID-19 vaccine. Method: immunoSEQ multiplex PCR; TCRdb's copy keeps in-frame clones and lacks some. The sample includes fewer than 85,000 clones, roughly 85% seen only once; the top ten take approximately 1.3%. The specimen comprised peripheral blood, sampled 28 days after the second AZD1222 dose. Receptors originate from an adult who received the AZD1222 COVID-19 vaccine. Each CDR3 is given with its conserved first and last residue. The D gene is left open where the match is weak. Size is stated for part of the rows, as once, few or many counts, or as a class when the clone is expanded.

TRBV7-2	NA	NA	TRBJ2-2	TGTGCCAGCAGCTCGAACACCGGGGAGCTGTTTTTT	CASSSNTGELFF
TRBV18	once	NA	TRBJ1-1	TGTGCCAGCTCACCAATGGACGGAGGCACTGAAGCTTTCTTT	CASSPMDGGTEAFF
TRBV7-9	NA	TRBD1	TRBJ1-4	TGTGCCAGCGCCTTAAGGGGTGACAGGGGGCGGTTTGAACTGTTTTTT	CASALRGDRGRFELFF
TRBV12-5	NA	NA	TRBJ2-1	TGTGCTAGTGGTTTGCGTCTGACAGGAGGCCCGAGCGATGAGCAGTTCTTC	CASGLRLTGGPSDEQFF
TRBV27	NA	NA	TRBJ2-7	TGTGCCAGCAGAGGACAGAGTATCACCTACGAGCAGTACTTC	CASRGQSITYEQYF
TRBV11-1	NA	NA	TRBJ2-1	TGTGCCAGCAGCTTGGTGGCAGGGCGATACAATGAGCAGTTCTTC	CASSLVAGRYNEQFF
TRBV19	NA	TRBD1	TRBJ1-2	TGTGCCAGTAGTATGTTGGGGGACAGGGGGACAACTGGCTACACCTTC	CASSMLGDRGTTGYTF
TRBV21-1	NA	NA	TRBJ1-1	TGTGCCAGCAGCAAAGTTGGGGGTGCGGGGGGGGAAGAAGCTTTCTTT	CASSKVGGAGGEEAFF
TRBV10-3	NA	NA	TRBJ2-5	TGTGCCATCAGTGAGTCTGAGACCCAGTACTTC	CAISESETQYF
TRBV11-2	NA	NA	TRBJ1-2	TGTGCCAGCAGGGTTTGGGGACCTGCTGGCTATGGCTACACCTTC	CASRVWGPAGYGYTF
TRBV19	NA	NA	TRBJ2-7	TGTGCCAGTAGTATGAGGACTACCCGTTACGAGCAGTACTTC	CASSMRTTRYEQYF
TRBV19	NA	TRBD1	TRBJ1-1	TGTGCCAGTAGTGTCACAGGGGGAGCTTTCTTT	CASSVTGGAFF
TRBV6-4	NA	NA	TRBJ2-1	TGTGCCAGCAGTGACTCGGTGTGGAGCTCCTACAATGAGCAGTTCTTC	CASSDSVWSSYNEQFF
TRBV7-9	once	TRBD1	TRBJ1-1	TGTGCCAGCAGCCTTGAACAGGGGATTACTGAAGCTTTCTTT	CASSLEQGITEAFF
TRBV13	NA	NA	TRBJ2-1	TGTGCCAGCAGCTTAGAGGAGAGAGGTGAGCAGTTCTTC	CASSLEERGEQFF
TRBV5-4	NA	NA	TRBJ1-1	TGTGCCAGCAGCTCGAACAGCCGGGCTTTCTTT	CASSSNSRAFF
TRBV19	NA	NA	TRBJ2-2	TGTGCCAGTAGTATCCGGTCATCGGTGGAGCTGTTTTTT	CASSIRSSVELFF
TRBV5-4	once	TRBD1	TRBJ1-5	TGTGCCAGCAGCCGACAGGGCCCCAATCAGCCCCAGCATTTT	CASSRQGPNQPQHF
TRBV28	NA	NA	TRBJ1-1	TGTGCCAGCAGGGTGCCGGGTTCGACCGAAGCTTTCTTT	CASRVPGSTEAFF
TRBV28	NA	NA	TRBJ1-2	TGTGCCACACAGGACGGGGGATGGTATGGCTACACCTTC	CATQDGGWYGYTF
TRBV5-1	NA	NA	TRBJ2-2	TGCGCCAGCAGCGCCGGACAAGTAAACACCGGGGAGCTGTTTTTT	CASSAGQVNTGELFF
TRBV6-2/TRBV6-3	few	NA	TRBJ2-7	TGTGCCAGCAGTCCCGACAGGTACGAGCAGTACTTC	CASSPDRYEQYF
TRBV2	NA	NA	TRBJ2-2	TGTGCCAGCAGTGAAGGCAGGAGGGGGACCGGGGAGCTGTTTTTT	CASSEGRRGTGELFF
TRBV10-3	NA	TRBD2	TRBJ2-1	TGTGCCACTAGACTAGCGGGAGATAATGAGCAGTTCTTC	CATRLAGDNEQFF
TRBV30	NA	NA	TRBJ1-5	TGTGCCTGGAGTGCAGGGTCTTCTGGCGGCGATCAGCCCCAGCATTTT	CAWSAGSSGGDQPQHF
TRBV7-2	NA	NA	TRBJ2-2	TGTGCCAGCAGCTCTTATGGGCGGGACAGATACACCGGGGAGCTGTTTTTC	CASSSYGRDRYTGELFF
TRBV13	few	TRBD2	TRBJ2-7	TGTGCCAGCAGCGATCGGACTAGCGGGAACGAGCAGTACTTC	CASSDRTSGNEQYF
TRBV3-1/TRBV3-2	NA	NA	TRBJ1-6	TGTGCCAGCAGCCAAGGGACACCCCTCCACTTT	CASSQGTPLHF
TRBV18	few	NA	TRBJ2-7	TGTGCCAGCTCACGCGACTCCTTGGTAGAGCAGTACTTC	CASSRDSLVEQYF
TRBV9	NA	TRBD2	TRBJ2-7	TGTGCCAGCAGCGGCCTAGCGGGAGGTCCGTCCTACGAGCAGTACTTC	CASSGLAGGPSYEQYF
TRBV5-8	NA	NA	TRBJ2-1	TGTGCCAGCAGCTTTTACCGGTTCTTC	CASSFYRFF
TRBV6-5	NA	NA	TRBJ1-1	TGTGCCAGCAGTTACGGACAGATGAACACTGAAGCTTTCTTT	CASSYGQMNTEAFF
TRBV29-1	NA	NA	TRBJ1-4	TGCAGCGTTATGCTTGGGGATGAAAAACTGTTTTTT	CSVMLGDEKLFF
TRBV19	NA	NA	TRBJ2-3	TGTGCCAGTAGTACTAGTGGCTCAGATACGCAGTATTTT	CASSTSGSDTQYF
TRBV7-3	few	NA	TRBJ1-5	TGTGCCAGCAGCTTAGAGCTTAATAGCAATCAGCCCCAGCATTTT	CASSLELNSNQPQHF
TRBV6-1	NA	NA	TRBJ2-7	TGTGCCAGCAGTGAAAGGTACGAGCAGTACTTC	CASSERYEQYF
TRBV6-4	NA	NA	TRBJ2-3	TGTGCCAGCAGCCTCTCCACTTCCGGGGATACGCAGTATTTT	CASSLSTSGDTQYF
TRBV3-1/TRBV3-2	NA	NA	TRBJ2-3	TGTGCCAGCAGCCAAGAAGGGGCAGATACGCAGTATTTT	CASSQEGADTQYF
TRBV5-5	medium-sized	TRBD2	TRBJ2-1	TGTGCCAGCCCCAGGGGACTAGCGGAGTCTGACACTCCCTACAATGAGCAGTTCTTC	CASPRGLAESDTPYNEQFF
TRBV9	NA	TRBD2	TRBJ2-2	TGTGCCAGCAGCGTAACCGGGAGGCCGAACACCGGGGAGCTGTTTTTT	CASSVTGRPNTGELFF
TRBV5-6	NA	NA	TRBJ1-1	TGTGCCAGCAGCTTGTGGTTTCAGGGAAAAATGAACACTGAAGCTTTCTTT	CASSLWFQGKMNTEAFF
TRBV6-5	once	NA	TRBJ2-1	TGTGCCAGCAGAGACGGGGGCAACAATGAGCAGTTCTTC	CASRDGGNNEQFF
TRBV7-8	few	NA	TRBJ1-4	TGTGCCAGCAGCTTAAATAGAAGGATTGAAAAACTGTTTTTT	CASSLNRRIEKLFF
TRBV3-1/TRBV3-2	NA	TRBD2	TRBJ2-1	TGTGCCAGCAGCCCACACGGGACTAGCGGTTACAATGAGCAGTTCTTC	CASSPHGTSGYNEQFF
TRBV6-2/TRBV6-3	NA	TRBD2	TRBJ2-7	TGTGCCAGCAGTTACGAGCGGGAGGGATACGAGCAGTACTTC	CASSYEREGYEQYF
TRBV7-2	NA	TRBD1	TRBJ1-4	TGTGCCAGCAGCAAGACAGGGTTGAATGAAAAACTGTTTTTT	CASSKTGLNEKLFF
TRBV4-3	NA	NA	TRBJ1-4	TGCGCCAGCAGCCGGAGTGTGACAAGCTTCCATGAAAAACTGTTTTTT	CASSRSVTSFHEKLFF
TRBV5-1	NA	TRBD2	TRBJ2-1	TGCGCCAGCAGCTTTGAACTAGCGGGAGGTTGTTTCTTC	CASSFELAGGCFF
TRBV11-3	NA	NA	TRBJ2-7	TGTGCCAGCAGCTTAGACGGGTCTGCCTCTCCACCCTACGAGCAGTACTTC	CASSLDGSASPPYEQYF
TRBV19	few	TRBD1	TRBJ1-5	TGTGCCAGTAGTAGTAGGGACAGGGGCTCGCATCAGCCCCAGCATTTT	CASSSRDRGSHQPQHF
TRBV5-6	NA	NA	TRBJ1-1	TGTGCCAGCAGCTTGGATGACCGCGGGACTGAAGCTTTCTTT	CASSLDDRGTEAFF
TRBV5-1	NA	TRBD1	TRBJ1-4	TGCGCCAGCAGCTATGCGGGACAGGGGGATAATGAAAAACTGTTTTTT	CASSYAGQGDNEKLFF
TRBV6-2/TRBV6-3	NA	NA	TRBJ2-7	TGTGCCAGCAGTTACTATGGGACAGCGGGGGAGCAGTACTTC	CASSYYGTAGEQYF
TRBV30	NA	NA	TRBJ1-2	TGTGCCTGGAGTGAATTTAGGGCGAATGGCTACACCTTC	CAWSEFRANGYTF
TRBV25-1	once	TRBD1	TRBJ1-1	TGTGCCAGCCTCAGTCTCAGGGGGCGAAGGACTGAAGCTTTCTTT	CASLSLRGRRTEAFF
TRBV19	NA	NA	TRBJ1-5	TGTGCCAGTAGTATAGGCAGGGGTGGCAATCAGCCCCAGCATTTT	CASSIGRGGNQPQHF
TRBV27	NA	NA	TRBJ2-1	TGTGCCAGCTCGGGACCCCTCAATGAGCAGTTCTTC	CASSGPLNEQFF
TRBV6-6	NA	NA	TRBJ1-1	TGTGCCAGCAGTTACGCCAGGCACGCTGAAGCTTTCTTT	CASSYARHAEAFF
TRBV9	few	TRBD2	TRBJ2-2	TGTGCCAGCAGCGTAACATTGACTAGCGGGGCGCTCGGGGAGCTGTTTTTT	CASSVTLTSGALGELFF
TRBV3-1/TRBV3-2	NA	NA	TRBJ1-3	TGTGCCAGCAGGCACGACAGTTCAGGAAACACCATATATTTT	CASRHDSSGNTIYF